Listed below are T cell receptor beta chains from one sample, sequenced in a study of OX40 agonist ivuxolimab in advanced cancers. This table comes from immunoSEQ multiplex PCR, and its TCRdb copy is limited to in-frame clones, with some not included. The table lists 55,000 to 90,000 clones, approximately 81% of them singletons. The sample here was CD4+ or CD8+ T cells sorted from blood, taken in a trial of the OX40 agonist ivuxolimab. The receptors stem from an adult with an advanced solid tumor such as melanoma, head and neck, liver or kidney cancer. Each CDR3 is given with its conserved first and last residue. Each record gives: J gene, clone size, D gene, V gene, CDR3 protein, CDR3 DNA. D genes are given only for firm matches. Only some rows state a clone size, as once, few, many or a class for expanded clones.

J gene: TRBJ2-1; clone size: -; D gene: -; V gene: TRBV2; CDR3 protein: CASSEELDNEQFF; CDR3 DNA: TGTGCCAGCAGTGAGGAATTAGACAATGAGCAGTTCTTC
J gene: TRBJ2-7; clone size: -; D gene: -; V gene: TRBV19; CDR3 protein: CASSIGPYEQYF; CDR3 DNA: TGTGCCAGTAGTATCGGGCCGTACGAGCAGTACTTC
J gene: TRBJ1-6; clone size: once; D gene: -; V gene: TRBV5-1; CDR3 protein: CASGPGHRDSPLHF; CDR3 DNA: TGCGCCAGCGGACCGGGACACCGGGATTCACCCCTCCACTTT
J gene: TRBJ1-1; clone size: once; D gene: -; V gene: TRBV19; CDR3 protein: CASSSGRGGVTEAFF; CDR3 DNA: TGTGCCAGTAGTTCGGGTCGCGGGGGAGTCACTGAAGCTTTCTTT
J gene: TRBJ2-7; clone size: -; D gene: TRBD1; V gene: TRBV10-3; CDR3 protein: CAISTRPGQGSSYEQYF; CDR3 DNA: TGTGCCATCAGTACGAGACCGGGACAGGGGAGCTCCTACGAGCAGTACTTC
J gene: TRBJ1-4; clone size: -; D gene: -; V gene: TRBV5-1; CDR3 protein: CASSLSTTLNEKLFF; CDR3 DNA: TGCGCCAGCAGCCTCTCCACTACGCTTAATGAAAAACTGTTTTTT
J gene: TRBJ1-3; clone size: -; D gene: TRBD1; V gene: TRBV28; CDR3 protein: CASRLTGTVSGNTMYF; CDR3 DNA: TGTGCCAGCAGGCTCACCGGGACAGTCTCTGGAAACACCATGTATTTT
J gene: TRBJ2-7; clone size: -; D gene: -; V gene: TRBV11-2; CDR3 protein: CASSLGLAYEQYF; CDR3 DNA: TGTGCCAGCAGCTTAGGCCTAGCTTACGAGCAGTACTTC
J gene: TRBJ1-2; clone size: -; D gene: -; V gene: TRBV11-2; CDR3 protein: CASSLGPGPAYGYTF; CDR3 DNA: TGCGCCAGCAGCTTAGGGCCAGGGCCAGCCTATGGCTACACCTTC
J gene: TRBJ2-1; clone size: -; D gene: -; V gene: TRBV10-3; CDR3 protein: CAIRRTWTVYNEQFF; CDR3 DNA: TGTGCCATCAGACGCACCTGGACAGTTTACAATGAGCAGTTCTTC
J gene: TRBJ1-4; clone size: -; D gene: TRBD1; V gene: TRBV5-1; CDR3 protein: CASSGGTGASEKLFF; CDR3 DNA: TGCGCCAGCAGCGGGGGGACAGGGGCTAGTGAAAAACTGTTTTTT
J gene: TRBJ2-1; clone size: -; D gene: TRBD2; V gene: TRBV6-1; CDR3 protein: CASSVGTSFSPYNEQFF; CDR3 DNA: TGTGCCAGCAGTGTCGGGACTAGCTTTAGCCCCTACAATGAGCAGTTCTTC